A single sample is the source of the 29 T cell receptor beta chains below, sequenced in a study of T cells after yellow fever vaccination. TCRdb used MiXCR to reprocess the 5' RACE reads, holding one entry per CDR3 protein. In the table there are a few hundred thousand distinct CDR3 sequences, 5.2% of which are singletons. The specimen was CD4+ T cells sorted from PBMCs, collected on the day of the yellow fever booster vaccination. The receptors were sampled from a man aged 18 to 29 who received the YFV17D yellow fever vaccine.

This clonotype was detected many times. V and J are TRBV12-3 or TRBV12-4 and TRBJ2-3; D uncertain. This CDR3 is 12 amino acids long. Trimming removed 4 bases at V and 6 bases at J, with 8 bases between. The CDR3 DNA follows: TGTGCCAGCAGTTATTTAAGGGATACGCAGTATTTT. This gives the protein CASSYLRDTQYF.

The rearrangement links TRBV29-1 to TRBJ1-2, with D unclear. The CDR3 length is 11 residues. In germline, CDR1 is SQVTM, CDR2 ANQGSEA. In DNA, the CDR3 is TGCACCACTGGGGAGGGTCATGGCTACACCTTC. It is translated as CTTGEGHGYTF.

This clonotype has ten or more counts. V and J are TRBV4-1 and TRBJ1-3; a possible D gene is TRBD1 (6 bases). Trimming left V 4 bases short and J 0 bases short, with 10 bases between. The CDR3 extends over 15 amino acids. Germline CDR1 is MGHRA and CDR2 is YSYEKL. The CDR3 DNA is TGCGCCAGCAGCCTTACAGGGCTCTCTGGAAACACCATATATTTT. Residues: CASSLTGLSGNTIYF.

This clonotype was found many times. V and J are TRBV14 and TRBJ1-2; unclear D gene. Germline assignment: CDR1 SGHDN and CDR2 FVKESK. V lost 0 bases and J lost 2, with 10 bases in between. The CDR3 is 15 residues long. The CDR3 DNA reads as TGTGCCAGCAGCCAAGATCAGGAGTGGAACTATGGCTACACCTTC. Translating gives CASSQDQEWNYGYTF.

The rearrangement joins TRBV5-6 to TRBJ2-7; D is perhaps TRBD1 or TRBD2 (5 bases each). In germline, CDR1 is SGHDT, CDR2 YYEEEE. The V and J ends lost 2 bases and 5 bases respectively, with 17 bases between them. The CDR3 loop spans 15 amino acids. The chain's CDR3 is CASSFGLQGADEQYF. CDR3 coding DNA: TGTGCCAGCAGCTTCGGACTTCAGGGAGCGGACGAGCAGTACTTC.

This clonotype was detected ten times or more. The CDR3 loop is CASSQDGGYRETQYF. CDR3 nucleotides: TGCGCCAGCAGCCAAGATGGGGGCTATCGGGAGACCCAGTACTTC. The chain carries TRBV4-3 and TRBJ2-5; TRBD1 might be the D (6 bases). Germline values: CDR1 LGHNA, CDR2 YSLEER. Trimming cost V 0 bases and J 5 bases, with 13 bases left between them. The CDR3 consists of 15 residues.

The rearrangement joins TRBV19 to TRBJ2-2; possibly TRBD1 for D (6 bases). The CDR3 contains 13 residues. Germline lookup yields CDR1 LNHDA and CDR2 SQIVND (reference sequence). Trimming took off 3 bases at V and 5 bases at J, with 7 bases between the two ends. CDR3 coding DNA: TGTGCCAGTAGTATCCAGGGGACCGGGGAGCTGTTTTTT. Protein product: CASSIQGTGELFF.

There are a few counts of this clonotype. In nucleotides, the CDR3 is TGCAGCCCCCTGGGACACGGGGGGGAGACCCAGTACTTC. Protein: CSPLGHGGETQYF. The chain links TRBV20-1 to TRBJ2-5; maybe TRBD2 (7 bases). Germline V CDR1 and CDR2: DFQATT, SNEGSKA (reference sequence). This CDR3 is 13 amino acids long.

This clonotype was observed a few times. The CDR3 is CASSLRQGGNQPQHF. CDR3 DNA sequence: TGTGCCAGCAGTCTTCGGCAGGGGGGCAATCAGCCCCAGCATTTT. The genes are TRBV27 and TRBJ1-5, with 7 bases matching TRBD1. With 5 bases clipped from V and 2 bases from J, the junction kept 6 bases outside the gene matches. CDR3 length: 15 residues. Germline V gives CDR1 MNHEY, CDR2 SMNVEV (reference sequence).

This CDR3 reads CASSFMMQGSTDTQYF. The DNA of the CDR3 is TGTGCCAGCAGCTTCATGATGCAGGGTAGCACAGATACGCAGTATTTT. The chain has TRBV5-5 and TRBJ2-3; TRBD1 might be the D (5 bases). Trimming shortened V by 2 bases and J by 0 bases, and 13 bases separated the two germline ends. CDR3 length: 16 amino acids. CDR1 SGHKS and CDR2 YYEKEE come from the germline V gene (reference sequence).

This clonotype was detected only a few times. The chain combines TRBV18 with TRBJ2-2; no reliable D call. Germline loops: CDR1 KGHSH, CDR2 LQKENI. The CDR3 contains 12 residues. The ends were cut back, 0 bases at V and 7 bases at J, with 3 bases in the middle. The CDR3 DNA reads TGTGCCAGCTCACCACCGCTCGGGGAGCTGTTTTTT. Translating gives CASSPPLGELFF.

The chain employs TRBV7-2 and TRBJ1-2, with 8 bases matching TRBD1. CDR3 length: 14 residues. The ends lost 5 bases at V and 8 bases at J; junction bases unmatched: 10. The germline V gene has CDR1 SGHTA and CDR2 FQGNSA. This CDR3 reads CASSGHQGAGGYTF. CDR3 coding DNA: TGTGCCAGCAGCGGACATCAGGGGGCAGGAGGCTACACCTTC.

The chain employs TRBV24-1 and TRBJ1-5, with TRBD1 matching 7 bases. Trimming removed 7 bases from V and 5 bases from J; junction bases left unmatched: 7. Germline V gives CDR1 KGHDR, CDR2 SFDVKD. This CDR3 spans 14 amino acids. The DNA of the CDR3 is TGTGCCACCAGCCACCGGGACAGCCATCAGCCCCAGCATTTT. This translates into CATSHRDSHQPQHF.

This sequence joins TRBV12-3 or TRBV12-4 and TRBJ1-1; D unresolved. This CDR3 has 15 residues. The V end lost 0 bases, the J end lost 4 bases, and 12 bases lay between the germline ends. The CDR3 protein is CASSLAQVRFTEAFF. In DNA, the CDR3 is TGTGCCAGCAGTTTAGCGCAGGTTCGTTTCACTGAAGCTTTCTTT.

This clonotype was picked up a small number of times. The rearrangement links TRBV12-3 or TRBV12-4 to TRBJ2-7; TRBD1 agrees at 7 bases. Germline trimming cut 5 bases from V and 2 bases from J; bases unmatched to any gene: 3. CDR3 length: 13 amino acids. CDR3 residues: CASSTGATYEQYV. CDR3 nucleotide sequence: TGTGCCAGCAGTACAGGGGCAACCTACGAGCAGTACGTC.

The sample holds many counts of this clonotype. This chain links TRBV7-6 with TRBJ1-6; tentatively, D is TRBD1 (5 bases). The CDR3 runs to 17 residues. The germline V gene encodes CDR1 SGHVS and CDR2 FNYEAQ. Trimming left V 3 bases short and J 7 bases short, with 19 bases between. CDR3 in DNA: TGTGCCAGCAGCTTCCTCAGGGAAGGAGGCCCAAATTCACCCCTCCACTTT. It is translated as CASSFLREGGPNSPLHF.

The chain carries TRBV7-2 and TRBJ1-1, with 8 bases aligning to TRBD1. Germline V gives CDR1 SGHTA, CDR2 FQGNSA. Trimming took 5 bases from V and 5 from J; bases not matched to a gene: 4. The CDR3 runs to 13 residues. This CDR3 is CASSPYRGTEAFF. CDR3 nucleotide sequence: TGTGCCAGCAGCCCCTACAGGGGGACTGAAGCTTTCTTT.

This clonotype was seen repeatedly, ten times or more. This rearrangement joins TRBV7-2 to TRBJ2-7; 7 bases agree with TRBD1. Germline values: CDR1 SGHTA, CDR2 FQGNSA. V was pared by 5 bases and J by 3 bases, with 10 bases of the junction left unmatched. CDR3 size: 15 residues. CDR3 nucleotide sequence: TGTGCCAGCAGCGTACGCACCGGGACAGACTACGAGCAGTACTTC. Residues: CASSVRTGTDYEQYF. Variable domain in full (rest from reference TRBV7-2 and TRBJ2-7): GAGVSQSPSNKVTEKGKDVELRCDPISGHTALYWYRQSLGQGLEFLIYFQGNSAPDKSGLPSDRFSAERTGGSVSTLTIQRTQQEDSAVYLCASSVRTGTDYEQYFGPGTRLTVT.

There are a few counts of this clonotype. The rearrangement joins TRBV5-1 to TRBJ2-1, with TRBD2 identical over 7 bases. Unmatched junction bases numbered 12, after V lost 4 bases and J lost 2 bases. Germline CDR1 SGHRS, CDR2 YFSETQ. The CDR3 is made up of 17 amino acids. The CDR3 loop is CASSPGISGVAYNEQFF. CDR3 DNA: TGCGCCAGCAGCCCAGGTATCAGCGGGGTGGCCTACAATGAGCAGTTCTTC.

At least ten counts were recorded for this clonotype. This chain joins TRBV4-1 and TRBJ1-2; 7 nucleotides align to TRBD1. Germline V gene lookup returns CDR1 MGHRA and CDR2 YSYEKL. J was trimmed by 4 bases and V by 1 base; bases with no gene match: 6. The CDR3 has 15 amino acids. The CDR3 DNA is TGCGCCAGCAGCCAAGTCTCGGGACAGATCTATGGCTACACCTTC. Amino acid sequence: CASSQVSGQIYGYTF.

The V call is TRBV6-6, the J call TRBJ2-3; D gene unclear. With 6 bases removed from V and 6 bases from J, the gap between germline ends came to 13 bases. The CDR3 loop spans 13 amino acids. Germline V gene data show CDR1 as MNHNY and CDR2 as SVGAGI (reference sequence). Here the CDR3 DNA reads TGTGCCAGCAGGGGCCATCTCGGGGATACGCAGTATTTT. It is translated as CASRGHLGDTQYF.

This clonotype has a handful of counts. The chain carries TRBV7-2 and TRBJ2-7; D might be TRBD2 (6 bases). CDR3 length: 14 amino acids. V lost 1 base and J lost 4, with 11 bases in between. Germline V lookup: CDR1 SGHTA, CDR2 FQGNSA. In nucleotides, the CDR3 is TGTGCCAGCAGCTTAGTAAGGGGACTGTACGAGCAGTACTTC. Translation gives CASSLVRGLYEQYF. The entire variable domain, with the rest obtained from reference TRBV7-2 and TRBJ2-7, is as follows: GAGVSQSPSNKVTEKGKDVELRCDPISGHTALYWYRQSLGQGLEFLIYFQGNSAPDKSGLPSDRFSAERTGGSVSTLTIQRTQQEDSAVYLCASSLVRGLYEQYFGPGTRLTVT.

The chain is built from TRBV29-1 and TRBJ1-1, with 8 nucleotides matching TRBD1. CDR3 length equals 13 residues. Germline trimming cut 7 bases from V and 3 bases from J; bases unmatched to any gene: 7. Germline V lookup: CDR1 SQVTM, CDR2 ANQGSEA. CDR3 nucleotides: TGCAGCGCGAGGACAGGGAGGGACACTGAAGCTTTCTTT. Encoded protein: CSARTGRDTEAFF.

This clonotype came up a few times. V and J are TRBV7-2 and TRBJ2-5; D is tentatively TRBD1 or TRBD2 (5 bases each). CDR1 and CDR2 from the germline V gene are SGHTA and FQGNSA. Trimming shortened V by 5 bases and J by 4 bases, and 14 bases separated the two germline ends. The CDR3 extends over 14 amino acids. DNA for the CDR3: TGTGCCAGCAGCCTCCCCCCAGGGAGAGAGACCCAGTACTTC. It encodes CASSLPPGRETQYF.

The chain's CDR3 is CASKEDTQYF. CDR3 sequence (DNA): TGTGCCTCAAAGGAAGATACGCAGTATTTT. The chain is built from TRBV7-2 and TRBJ2-3; D is undetermined. V shed 11 bases and J shed 5 bases, with 8 bases lying between them. The CDR3 is 10 amino acids. Germline CDR1 SGHTA, CDR2 FQGNSA.

The table lists this clonotype with many counts. V usage is TRBV5-1 and J usage is TRBJ2-3, with 7 bases identical to TRBD2. The V gene's germline CDR1 is SGHRS and CDR2 YFSETQ. This CDR3 has 16 amino acids. The V segment lost 0 bases and the J segment 1 base; nucleotides outside the gene matches: 5. The CDR3 DNA follows: TGCGCCAGCAGCTTGGCCATGGCGGGGGGCACAGATACGCAGTATTTT. Translated, it gives CASSLAMAGGTDTQYF. Using reference TRBV5-1 and TRBJ2-3 for the parts outside the CDR3, the full variable domain is KAGVTQTPRYLIKTRGQQVTLSCSPISGHRSVSWYQQTPGQGLQFLFEYFSETQRNKGNFPGRFSGRQFSNSRSEMNVSTLELGDSALYLCASSLAMAGGTDTQYFGPGTRLTVL.

The sample holds a few counts of this clonotype. The rearrangement links TRBV7-2 to TRBJ1-2; the D is unclear. This CDR3 is built from 14 residues. V gave up 5 bases and J gave up 3 bases, with 13 bases separating them. Looked up from germline, CDR1 is SGHTA and CDR2 is FQGNSA. CDR3 sequence reads: CASSRGLSDYGYTF. CDR3 DNA sequence: TGTGCCAGCAGCCGTGGACTGTCGGACTATGGCTACACCTTC.

This chain joins TRBV7-2 and TRBJ2-4, with unresolved D. V dropped 4 bases and J dropped 0 bases, with 10 bases sitting between them. CDR3 size: 15 residues. CDR1 and CDR2 from the germline V gene are SGHTA and FQGNSA. In DNA form, the CDR3 reads TGTGCCAGCAGCTCCAAGGTCCTAGCCAAAAACATTCAGTACTTC. Encoded protein: CASSSKVLAKNIQYF.

This clonotype was detected ten times or more. The rearrangement links TRBV29-1 to TRBJ1-4, with a possible D match to TRBD1 (5 bases). Trimming cost V 6 bases and J 8 bases, with 10 bases left between them. This CDR3 comprises 11 residues. The V gene's germline CDR1 is SQVTM and CDR2 ANQGSEA. CDR3: CSVAWGEKLFF. The CDR3 region has the DNA TGCAGCGTCGCCTGGGGGGAAAAACTGTTTTTT.